This T cell receptor (beta chain) emerged from a study of T-cell reconstitution after alpha-beta-depleted transplantation in children. Study-wide results and caveats: Recipient T cells and thymic progenitors that survived gave rise to the high TCRbeta diversity observed at day 60 in some patients.

V was pared by 6 bases and J by 5 bases, with 20 bases between. CDR1 and CDR2 (germline): MDHEN, SYDVKM. This CDR3 spans 15 amino acids. Preparation of the TCRbeta library used unique molecular identifiers. One entry per CDR3 protein results from TCRdb running MiXCR on the PCR reads. The profile shows hundreds of thousands of distinct CDR3 sequences, about a sixth of them singletons. Worth noting for this clonotype: Its antigen is not known.

The clonotype comes from a male patient between 2 and 10 years old who had a stem cell transplant for acute lymphoblastic leukemia, so the T cells may come from the graft donor. The genes are TRBV28 and TRBJ2-7, with TRBD2 as a possible D gene (6 bases). The sample was PBMCs, mostly from graft donor cells, taken 360 days after TCRalphabeta/CD19-depleted stem cell transplant. CDR3 in amino acids: CASRPGGLGGHEQYF. DNA of the CDR3: TGTGCCAGCAGGCCTGGAGGGCTGGGAGGCCACGAGCAGTACTTC.